This TCR beta chain was captured in a study of sequential checkpoint blockade in melanoma. Study-level information: TCRbeta immunosequencing was performed on DNA from roughly 99 pretreatment melanoma tumor samples. After nivolumab or ipilimumab alone, around 24 patients had week-13 rebiopsies.

Whole-study findings and limits: T-cell fraction and clonality followed PD-L1 and CD8+ counts, not mutational load.

Clones were read by immunoSEQ multiplex PCR, and TCRdb kept only the in-frame ones, dropping some. This table has 10,000 to 15,000 clones, around 20% appearing once. Concerning this clone: The antigen is undetermined.

The treatment denotes: randomized to nivolumab then ipilimumab (arm A) or the reverse (arm B). Sequences were derived from tumor tissue (inferred from file names), sampled from a patient given nivolumab and ipilimumab in sequence. The sequence derives from a human donor with melanoma.

The CDR3 region has the DNA TGCGCCAGCAGCTTGACGCTAGCGGGAGCCAATGAGCAGTTCTTC. This codes for CASSLTLAGANEQFF. J is TRBJ2-1 and V is TRBV5-1; TRBD2 aligns across 10 bases. This CDR3 is built from 15 residues. V was clipped by 1 base and J by 6 bases; unmatched bases: 4. From germline, CDR1 is SGHRS and CDR2 YFSETQ.